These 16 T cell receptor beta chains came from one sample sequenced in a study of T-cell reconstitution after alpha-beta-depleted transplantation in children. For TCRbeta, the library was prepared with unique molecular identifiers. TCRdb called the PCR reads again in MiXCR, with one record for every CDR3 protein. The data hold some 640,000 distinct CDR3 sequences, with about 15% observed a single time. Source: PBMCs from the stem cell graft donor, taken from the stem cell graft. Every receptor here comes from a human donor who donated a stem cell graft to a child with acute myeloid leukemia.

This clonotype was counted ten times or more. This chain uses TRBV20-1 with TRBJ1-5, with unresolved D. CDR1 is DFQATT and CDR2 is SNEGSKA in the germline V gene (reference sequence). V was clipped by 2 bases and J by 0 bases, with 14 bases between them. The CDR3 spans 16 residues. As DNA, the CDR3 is TGCAGTGCTAGACCTCCCTTCGACCATAGCAATCAGCCCCAGCATTTT. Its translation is CSARPPFDHSNQPQHF.

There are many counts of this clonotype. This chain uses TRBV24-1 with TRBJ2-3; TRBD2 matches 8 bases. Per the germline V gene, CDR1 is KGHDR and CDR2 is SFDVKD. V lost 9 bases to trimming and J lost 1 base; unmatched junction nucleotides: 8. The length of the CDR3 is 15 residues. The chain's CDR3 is CATGGLTSGTDTQYF. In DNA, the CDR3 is TGTGCCACCGGAGGATTGACTAGCGGCACAGATACGCAGTATTTT.

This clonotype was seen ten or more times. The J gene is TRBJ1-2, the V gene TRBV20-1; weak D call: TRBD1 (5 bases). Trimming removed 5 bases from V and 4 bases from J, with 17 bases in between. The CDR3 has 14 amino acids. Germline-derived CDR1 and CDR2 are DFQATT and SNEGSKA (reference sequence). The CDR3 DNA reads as TGCAGTGCTCCATTAGTTCAAGACAGCTATGGCTACACCTTC. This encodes CSAPLVQDSYGYTF.

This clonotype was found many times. The CDR3 loop reads CASSRTSGGELFF. The CDR3 DNA follows: TGCGCCAGCAGCCGGACTAGCGGGGGGGAGCTGTTTTTT. The chain uses TRBV4-3 and TRBJ2-2, with TRBD2 matching over 11 bases. CDR3 length: 13 amino acids. Germline lookup yields CDR1 LGHNA and CDR2 YSLEER. With 4 bases clipped from V and 8 bases from J, the junction kept 0 bases outside the gene matches.

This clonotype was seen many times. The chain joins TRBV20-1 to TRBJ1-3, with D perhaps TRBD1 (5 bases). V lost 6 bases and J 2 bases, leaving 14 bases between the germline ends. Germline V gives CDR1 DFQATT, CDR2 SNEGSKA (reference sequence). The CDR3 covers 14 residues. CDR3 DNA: TGCAGTGCGGGGGTCCCTTTAACTGGAAACACCATATATTTT. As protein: CSAGVPLTGNTIYF.

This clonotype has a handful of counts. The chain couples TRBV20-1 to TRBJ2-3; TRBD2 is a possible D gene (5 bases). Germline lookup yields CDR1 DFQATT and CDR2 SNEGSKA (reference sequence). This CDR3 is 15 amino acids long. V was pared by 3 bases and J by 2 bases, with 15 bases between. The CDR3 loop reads CSARDTSRLTDTQYF. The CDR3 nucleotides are TGCAGTGCTAGGGATACTAGTCGGCTCACAGATACGCAGTATTTT.

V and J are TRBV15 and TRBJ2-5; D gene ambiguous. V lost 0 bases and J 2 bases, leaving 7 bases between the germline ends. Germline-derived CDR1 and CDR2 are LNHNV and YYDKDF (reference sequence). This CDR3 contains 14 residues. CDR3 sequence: CATSRDLQQETQYF. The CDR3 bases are TGTGCCACCAGCAGAGATCTACAGCAAGAGACCCAGTACTTC. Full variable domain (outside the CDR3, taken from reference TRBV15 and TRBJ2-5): DAMVIQNPRYQVTQFGKPVTLSCSQTLNHNVMYWYQQKSSQAPKLLFHYYDKDFNNEADTPDNFQSRRPNTSFCFLDIRSPGLGDTAMYLCATSRDLQQETQYFGPGTRLLVL.

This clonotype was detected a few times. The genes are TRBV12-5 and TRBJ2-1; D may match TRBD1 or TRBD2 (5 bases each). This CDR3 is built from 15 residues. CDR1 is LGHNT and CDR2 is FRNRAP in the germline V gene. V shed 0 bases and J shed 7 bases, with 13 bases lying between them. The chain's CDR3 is CASGLVYGAFNEQFF. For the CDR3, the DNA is TGTGCTAGTGGTTTGGTATACGGGGCGTTTAATGAGCAGTTCTTC.

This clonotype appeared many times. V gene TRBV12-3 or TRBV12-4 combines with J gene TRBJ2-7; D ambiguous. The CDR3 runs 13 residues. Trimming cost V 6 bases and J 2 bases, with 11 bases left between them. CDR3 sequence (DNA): TGTGCCAGCAGCTACTATAGGGCCTACGAGCAGTACTTC. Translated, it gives CASSYYRAYEQYF.

In nucleotides, the CDR3 is TGTGCCAGCAGCCAAGTCCCCCAGCACAATGAGCAGTTCTTC. Encoded protein: CASSQVPQHNEQFF. The V call is TRBV3-1, the J call TRBJ2-1; D gene ambiguous. This CDR3 is built from 14 residues. V was pared by 1 base and J by 5 bases, with 9 bases between. Germline assignment: CDR1 LGHDT and CDR2 YNNKEL (reference sequence).

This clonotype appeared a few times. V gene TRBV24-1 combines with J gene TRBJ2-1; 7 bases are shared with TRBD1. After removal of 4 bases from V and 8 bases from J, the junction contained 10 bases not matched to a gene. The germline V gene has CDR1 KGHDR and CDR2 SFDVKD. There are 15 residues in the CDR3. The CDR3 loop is CATSETDRVLDEQFF. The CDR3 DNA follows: TGTGCCACCAGTGAGACCGACAGGGTGCTGGATGAGCAGTTCTTC.

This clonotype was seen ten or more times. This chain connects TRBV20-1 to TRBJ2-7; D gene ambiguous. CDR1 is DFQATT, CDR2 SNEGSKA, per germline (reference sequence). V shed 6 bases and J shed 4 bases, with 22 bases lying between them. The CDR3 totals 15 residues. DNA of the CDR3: TGCAGTGCACTATCCTTGGGCAGAGACTCTTACGAGCAGTACTTC. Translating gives CSALSLGRDSYEQYF.

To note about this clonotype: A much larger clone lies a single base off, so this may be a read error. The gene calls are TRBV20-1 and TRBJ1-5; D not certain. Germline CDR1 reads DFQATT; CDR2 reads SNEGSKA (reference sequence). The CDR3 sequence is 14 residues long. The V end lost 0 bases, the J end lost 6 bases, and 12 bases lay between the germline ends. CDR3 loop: CSARDRLGLQPQHF. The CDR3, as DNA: TGCAGTGCTAGAGATCGCCTTGGGCTTCAGCCCCAGCATTTT.

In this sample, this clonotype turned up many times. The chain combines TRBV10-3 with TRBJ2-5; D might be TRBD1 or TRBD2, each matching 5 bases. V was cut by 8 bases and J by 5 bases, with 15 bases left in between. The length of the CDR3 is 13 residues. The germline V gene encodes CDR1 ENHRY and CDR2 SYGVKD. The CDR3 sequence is CAISVEGLETQYF. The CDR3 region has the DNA TGTGCCATCTCGGTTGAGGGGCTGGAGACCCAGTACTTC.

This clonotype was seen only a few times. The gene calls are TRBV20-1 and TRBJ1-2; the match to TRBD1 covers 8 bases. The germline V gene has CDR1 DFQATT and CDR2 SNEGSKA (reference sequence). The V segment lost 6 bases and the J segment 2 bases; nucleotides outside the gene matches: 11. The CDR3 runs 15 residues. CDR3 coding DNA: TGCAGTGCAATGCACCCGGGACAGGACAACTATGGCTACACCTTC. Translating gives CSAMHPGQDNYGYTF.

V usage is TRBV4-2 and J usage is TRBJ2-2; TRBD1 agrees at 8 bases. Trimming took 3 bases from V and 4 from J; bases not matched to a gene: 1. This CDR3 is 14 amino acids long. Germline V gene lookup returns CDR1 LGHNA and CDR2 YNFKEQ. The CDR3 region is CASSHTGGTGELFF. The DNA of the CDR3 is TGTGCCAGCAGCCACACAGGGGGCACCGGGGAGCTGTTTTTT.